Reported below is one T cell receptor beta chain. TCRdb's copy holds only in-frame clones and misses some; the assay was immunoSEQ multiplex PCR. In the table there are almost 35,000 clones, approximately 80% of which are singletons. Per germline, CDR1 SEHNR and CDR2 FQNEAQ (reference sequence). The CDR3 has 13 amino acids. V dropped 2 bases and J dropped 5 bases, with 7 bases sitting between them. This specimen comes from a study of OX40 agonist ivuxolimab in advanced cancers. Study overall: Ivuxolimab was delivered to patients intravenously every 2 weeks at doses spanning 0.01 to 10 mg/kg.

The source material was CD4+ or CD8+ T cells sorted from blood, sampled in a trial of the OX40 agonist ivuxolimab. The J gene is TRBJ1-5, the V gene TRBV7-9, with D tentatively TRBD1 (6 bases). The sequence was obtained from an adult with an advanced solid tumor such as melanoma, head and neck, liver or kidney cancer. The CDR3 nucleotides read TGTGCCAGCAGCTTAAGGGGGTATCAGCCCCAGCATTTT. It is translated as CASSLRGYQPQHF.